Listed here are 19 T cell receptor beta chains from one sample, sequenced in a study of early T cells in non-severe SARS-CoV-2 infection. TCRdb reprocessed the 5' RACE reads via MiXCR and lists one record per CDR3 protein. The data contain around 45,000 distinct CDR3 sequences, roughly 7.3% of them singletons. Sequencing input: whole blood. The receptor set was obtained from an adult who was a healthcare worker with PCR-confirmed SARS-CoV-2 infection or an uninfected control (not recorded which).

The table lists this clonotype with a few counts. This chain connects TRBV28 to TRBJ2-1; D is perhaps TRBD2 (6 bases). CDR3 size: 15 residues. The V end was cut by 6 bases, the J end by 4 bases, with 16 bases between. CDR1 and CDR2 (germline): MDHEN, SYDVKM. The CDR3: CASSSGTLAYNEQFF. In DNA, the CDR3 is TGTGCCAGCAGCTCCGGGACTCTGGCGTACAATGAGCAGTTCTTC. Full variable domain (missing parts from reference TRBV28 and TRBJ2-1): DVKVTQSSRYLVKRTGEKVFLECVQDMDHENMFWYRQDPGLGLRLIYFSYDVKMKEKGDIPEGYSVSREKKERFSLILESASTNQTSMYLCASSSGTLAYNEQFFGPGTRLTVL.

This clonotype showed up many times. CDR3 DNA sequence: TGTGCCAGCAGTTTACGTAACAGGGGGCCCCTCGAGCAGTACTTC. Amino acids: CASSLRNRGPLEQYF. This chain links TRBV27 with TRBJ2-7, with TRBD1 matching 9 bases. Germline lookup yields CDR1 MNHEY and CDR2 SMNVEV (reference sequence). Trimming removed 2 bases from V and 6 bases from J; junction bases left unmatched: 8. The CDR3 is 15 residues long.

The CDR3 coding sequence is TGTGCCAGCAGTTATCTAGCGGGGGTCGGTCAAGAGACCCAGTACTTC. It yields the protein CASSYLAGVGQETQYF. The gene calls are TRBV12-3 or TRBV12-4 and TRBJ2-5; TRBD2 matches at 10 bases. J lost 2 bases, V lost 4 bases, and 7 bases had no gene match. The CDR3 consists of 16 residues.

This clonotype was seen repeatedly, ten times or more. This chain connects TRBV14 to TRBJ1-1; unclear D gene. Trimming pared 4 bases from V and 4 bases from J, leaving 13 bases between. CDR1 and CDR2 from the germline V gene are SGHDN and FVKESK. The CDR3 totals 14 residues. The CDR3 protein is CASSPGWSSTEAFF. The CDR3 nucleotides read TGTGCCAGCAGCCCAGGCTGGTCGAGCACTGAAGCTTTCTTT.

This clonotype was seen ten or more times. The V and J genes are TRBV28 and TRBJ2-7, with D hard to call. V lost 3 bases, J lost 7 bases, and 10 bases lay in between. There are 12 residues in the CDR3. Germline CDR1 and CDR2: MDHEN and SYDVKM. CDR3 in amino acids: CASSFGLREQYF. The DNA for the CDR3 is TGTGCCAGCAGTTTCGGATTACGGGAGCAGTACTTC.

This clonotype was counted only a few times. CDR3 bases: TGTGCCACCAAGCTGAAGACAGGGGGCGCTAGCACTGAAGCTTTCTTT. This gives the protein CATKLKTGGASTEAFF. This chain connects TRBV27 to TRBJ1-1; 10 nucleotides align to TRBD1. The CDR3 is made up of 16 amino acids. Germline V lookup: CDR1 MNHEY, CDR2 SMNVEV (reference sequence). Trimming took 10 bases from V and 4 from J; bases not matched to a gene: 15.

This clonotype was counted only a few times. The chain recombines TRBV11-2 with TRBJ2-3, with D possibly matching TRBD2 (6 bases). Germline values: CDR1 SGHAT, CDR2 FQNNGV. The CDR3 spans 16 residues. The germline V and J ends were trimmed by 1 base and 2 bases, with 13 bases remaining between them. CDR3 region: CASSLVPGLYTDTQYF. The CDR3 nucleotides read TGTGCCAGCAGCTTAGTCCCGGGACTGTACACAGATACGCAGTATTTT.

V usage is TRBV4-3 and J usage is TRBJ1-6; 7 bases map to TRBD1. Unmatched junction bases numbered 4, after V lost 4 bases and J lost 7 bases. From germline, CDR1 is LGHNA and CDR2 YSLEER. There are 14 residues in the CDR3. The CDR3 nucleotides read TGCGCCAGCAGCCCCGACAGGGTCAATTCACCCCTCCACTTT. Translation: CASSPDRVNSPLHF.

This clonotype was counted a few times. The chain links TRBV29-1 to TRBJ2-7; unclear D gene. The CDR3 consists of 10 residues. The V end was cut by 4 bases, the J end by 3 bases, with 4 bases between. Germline values: CDR1 SQVTM, CDR2 ANQGSEA. CDR3 residues: CSVGDYEQYF. In nucleotides, the CDR3 is TGCAGCGTTGGGGACTACGAGCAGTACTTC.

This clonotype was counted only a few times. The V and J genes are TRBV6-5 and TRBJ1-6; D not resolved. The CDR3 consists of 12 residues. The V end was cut by 1 base, the J end by 10 bases, with 5 bases between. In germline, CDR1 is MNHEY, CDR2 SVGAGI. CDR3 sequence: CASSYYSSPLHF. The CDR3 bases are TGTGCCAGCAGTTACTATAGCTCACCCCTCCACTTT.

This clonotype was detected ten times or more. The chain couples TRBV2 to TRBJ2-1; TRBD2 agrees at 13 bases. The CDR3 has 15 amino acids. Trimming cost V 7 bases and J 6 bases; bases outside gene matches: 6. CDR1 and CDR2 (germline): SNHLY, FYNNEI. Here the CDR3 reads CASIPTSGRTNEQFF. The CDR3 coding sequence is TGTGCCAGCATTCCGACTAGCGGGAGGACCAATGAGCAGTTCTTC.

The rearrangement uses TRBV7-8 and TRBJ2-7; 7 nucleotides match TRBD1. Germline loops: CDR1 SGHVS, CDR2 FQNEAQ. The CDR3 totals 13 residues. J lost 6 bases, V lost 6 bases, and 8 bases had no gene match. In nucleotides, the CDR3 is TGTGCCAGCAGGCGAGGGGCAGGGGGCGAGCAGTACTTC. This sequence encodes CASRRGAGGEQYF.

This clonotype was recorded a few times. The rearrangement links TRBV5-4 to TRBJ1-1; D call uncertain. Deletions cut 0 bases from V and 2 bases from J, with 8 bases between. This CDR3 contains 14 residues. Germline CDR1 SGHNT, CDR2 YYREEE (reference sequence). CDR3 nucleotide sequence: TGTGCCAGCAGCTTGGAATTTGGTAACACTGAAGCTTTCTTT. Its protein is CASSLEFGNTEAFF.

The J gene is TRBJ1-2, the V gene TRBV19, with 10 bases lining up with TRBD1. Germline values: CDR1 LNHDA, CDR2 SQIVND (reference sequence). J lost 6 bases, V lost 9 bases, and 7 bases had no gene match. The CDR3 extends over 13 amino acids. The CDR3 region is CASNDRGRDGYTF. CDR3 sequence (DNA): TGTGCCAGCAATGACAGGGGGCGCGATGGCTACACCTTC.

In DNA, the CDR3 is TGTGCCAGCTCACCCGGGGAGGGGAATGAGCAGTTCTTC. Amino acid sequence: CASSPGEGNEQFF. The rearrangement uses TRBV18 and TRBJ2-1; 7 bases map to TRBD2. V lost 3 bases and J lost 7; bases outside the gene matches: 3. This CDR3 is 13 amino acids long. Germline CDR1 reads KGHSH; CDR2 reads LQKENI.

The gene calls are TRBV5-1 and TRBJ2-5; TRBD1 aligns across 7 bases. V gave up 2 bases and J gave up 4 bases; unmatched junction bases: 5. The CDR3 covers 14 residues. In germline, CDR1 is SGHRS, CDR2 YFSETQ. CDR3 DNA: TGCGCCAGCAGCTTAACAGGGGCCCCAGAGACCCAGTACTTC. Translation: CASSLTGAPETQYF.

CDR3 residues: CASSQDPGTGSLNEQFF. The CDR3, as DNA: TGCGCCAGCAGCCAAGACCCCGGGACAGGGTCACTCAATGAGCAGTTCTTC. This chain uses TRBV4-1 with TRBJ2-1, with 9 bases matching TRBD1. The V segment lost 0 bases and the J segment 6 bases; nucleotides outside the gene matches: 9. The CDR3 consists of 17 residues. The V gene's germline CDR1 is MGHRA and CDR2 YSYEKL.

V gene TRBV2 combines with J gene TRBJ2-3; 8 nucleotides align to TRBD2. The CDR3 is made up of 15 amino acids. After removal of 5 bases from V and 3 bases from J, the junction contained 7 bases not matched to a gene. The V gene's germline CDR1 is SNHLY and CDR2 FYNNEI. The CDR3 sequence: CASSNSGILTDTQYF. The CDR3 region has the DNA TGTGCCAGCAGTAATAGCGGGATCTTAACAGATACGCAGTATTTT.

This rearrangement joins TRBV12-3 or TRBV12-4 to TRBJ2-2, with a weak D call TRBD2 (7 bases). Between the trimmed V and J ends, which lost 0 bases and 4 bases, there was a span of 12 bases. The CDR3 is 16 amino acids. CDR3 nucleotides: TGTGCCAGCAGTTTAGCGCGGGGGCCAGGCACCGGGGAGCTGTTTTTT. Its protein is CASSLARGPGTGELFF.